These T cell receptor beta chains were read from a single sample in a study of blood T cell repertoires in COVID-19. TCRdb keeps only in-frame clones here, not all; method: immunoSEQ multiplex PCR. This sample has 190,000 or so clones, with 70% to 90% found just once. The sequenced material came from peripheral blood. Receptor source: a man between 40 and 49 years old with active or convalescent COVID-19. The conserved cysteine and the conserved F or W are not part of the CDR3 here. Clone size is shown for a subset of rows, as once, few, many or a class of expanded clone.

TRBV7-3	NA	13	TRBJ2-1	ASSLLRGPSNEQF
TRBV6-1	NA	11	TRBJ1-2	ASSEGGDNGYT
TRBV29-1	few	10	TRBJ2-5	SAWEEGKTQY
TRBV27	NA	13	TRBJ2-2	ASSLSPDRAGELF
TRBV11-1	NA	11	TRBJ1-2	ASSLGQNYGYT
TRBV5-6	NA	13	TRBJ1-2	ASSSPWERRYGYT
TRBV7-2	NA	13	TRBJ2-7	ASRAQLATSYEQY
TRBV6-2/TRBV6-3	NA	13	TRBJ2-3	ASSLLGRYTDTQY
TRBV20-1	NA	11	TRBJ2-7	SASYRGLYEQY
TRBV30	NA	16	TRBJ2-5	AWSVRASGGTYQETQY
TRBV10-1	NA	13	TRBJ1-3	ASGRRDSSGNTIY
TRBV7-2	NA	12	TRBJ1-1	ASRQGGRSTEAF
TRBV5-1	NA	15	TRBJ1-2	ASSLAYTARGGYGYT
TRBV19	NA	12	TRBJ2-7	ASSTGQGAYEQY
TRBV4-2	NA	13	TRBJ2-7	ASSQGGGVSYEQY
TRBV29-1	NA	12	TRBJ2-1	SVEGRLATNEQF
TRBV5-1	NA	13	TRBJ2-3	ASSFNGGATDTQY
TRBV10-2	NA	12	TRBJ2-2	ASSERGYTGELF
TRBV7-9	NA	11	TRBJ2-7	ASSPSRSYEQY
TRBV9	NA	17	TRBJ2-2	ASSPRGGSVLTNTGELF
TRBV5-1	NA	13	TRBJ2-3	ASSPVGGWTDTQY
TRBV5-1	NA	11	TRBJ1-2	ASSADRVVGYT
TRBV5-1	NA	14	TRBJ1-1	ASSFPTGGGKDEAF
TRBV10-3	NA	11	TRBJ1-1	AAGDTSNTEAF
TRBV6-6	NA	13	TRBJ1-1	ASSYLPTGNTEAF